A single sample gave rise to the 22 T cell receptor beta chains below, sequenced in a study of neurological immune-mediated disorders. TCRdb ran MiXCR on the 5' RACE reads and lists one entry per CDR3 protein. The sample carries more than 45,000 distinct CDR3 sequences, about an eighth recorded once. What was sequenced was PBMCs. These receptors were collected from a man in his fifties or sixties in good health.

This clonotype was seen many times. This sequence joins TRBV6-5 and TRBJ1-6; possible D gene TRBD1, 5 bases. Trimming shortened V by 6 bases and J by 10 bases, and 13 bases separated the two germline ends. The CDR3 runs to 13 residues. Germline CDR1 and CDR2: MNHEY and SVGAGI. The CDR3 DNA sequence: TGTGCCAGCAGCCAAGGGGAGCGGTCACCCCTCCACTTT. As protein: CASSQGERSPLHF.

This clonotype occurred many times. The DNA of the CDR3 is TGCAGTGCTAGGTTTGGCGGGGGGGCAAACAATGAGCAGTTCTTC. It translates to CSARFGGGANNEQFF. This rearrangement joins TRBV20-1 to TRBJ2-1, with TRBD2 matching over 9 bases. Looked up from germline, CDR1 is DFQATT and CDR2 is SNEGSKA (reference sequence). This CDR3 has 15 amino acids. Unmatched junction bases numbered 8, after V lost 3 bases and J lost 5 bases.

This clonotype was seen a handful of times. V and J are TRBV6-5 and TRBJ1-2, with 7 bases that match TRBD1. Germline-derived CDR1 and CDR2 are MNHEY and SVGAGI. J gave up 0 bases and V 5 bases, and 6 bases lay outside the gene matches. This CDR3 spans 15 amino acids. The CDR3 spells CASSQQGYTNYGYTF. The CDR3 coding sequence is TGTGCCAGCAGTCAACAGGGGTACACTAACTATGGCTACACCTTC.

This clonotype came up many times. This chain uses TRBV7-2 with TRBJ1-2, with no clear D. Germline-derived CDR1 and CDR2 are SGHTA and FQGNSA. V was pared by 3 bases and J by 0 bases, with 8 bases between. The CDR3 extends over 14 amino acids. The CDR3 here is CASSFYQANYGYTF. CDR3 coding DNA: TGTGCCAGCAGCTTTTACCAAGCTAACTATGGCTACACCTTC.

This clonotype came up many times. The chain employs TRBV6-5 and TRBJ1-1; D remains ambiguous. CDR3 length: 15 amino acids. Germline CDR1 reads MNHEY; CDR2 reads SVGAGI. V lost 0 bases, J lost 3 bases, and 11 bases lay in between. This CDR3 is CASSYSSVRDTEAFF. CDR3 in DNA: TGTGCCAGCAGTTACTCGTCGGTGAGGGACACTGAAGCTTTCTTT.

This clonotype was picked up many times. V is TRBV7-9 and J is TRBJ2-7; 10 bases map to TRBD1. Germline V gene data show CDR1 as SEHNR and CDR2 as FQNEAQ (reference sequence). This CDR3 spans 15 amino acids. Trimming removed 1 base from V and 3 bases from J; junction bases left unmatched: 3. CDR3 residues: CASSLVRDRGYEQYF. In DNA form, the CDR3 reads TGTGCCAGCAGCTTAGTACGGGACAGGGGCTACGAGCAGTACTTC.

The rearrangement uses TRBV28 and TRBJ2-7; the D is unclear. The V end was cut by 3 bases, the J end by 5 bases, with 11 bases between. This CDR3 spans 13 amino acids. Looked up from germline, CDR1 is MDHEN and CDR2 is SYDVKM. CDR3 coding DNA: TGTGCCAGCAGTTTGGGGTCCCGGGACGAGCAGTACTTC. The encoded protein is CASSLGSRDEQYF.

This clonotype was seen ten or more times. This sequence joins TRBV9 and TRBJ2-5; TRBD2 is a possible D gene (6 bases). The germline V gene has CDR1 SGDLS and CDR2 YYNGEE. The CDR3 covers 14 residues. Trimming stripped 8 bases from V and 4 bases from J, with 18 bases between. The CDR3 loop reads CASGAAGRVETQYF. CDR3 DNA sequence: TGTGCCAGTGGGGCAGCGGGCAGGGTAGAGACCCAGTACTTC.

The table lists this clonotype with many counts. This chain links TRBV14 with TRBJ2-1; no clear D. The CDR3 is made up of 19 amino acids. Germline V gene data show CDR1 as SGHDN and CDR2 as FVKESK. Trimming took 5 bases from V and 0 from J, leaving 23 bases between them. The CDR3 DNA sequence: TGTGCCAGCAGCAGATCCGGCACAGTTGTTCTAAGCTCCTACAATGAGCAGTTCTTC. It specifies CASSRSGTVVLSSYNEQFF.

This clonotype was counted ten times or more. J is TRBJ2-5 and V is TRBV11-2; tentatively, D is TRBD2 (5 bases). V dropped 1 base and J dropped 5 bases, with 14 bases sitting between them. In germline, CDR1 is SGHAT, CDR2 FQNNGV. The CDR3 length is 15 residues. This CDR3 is CASSLVGPSGETQYF. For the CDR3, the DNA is TGTGCCAGCAGCTTAGTCGGACCGTCGGGGGAGACCCAGTACTTC.

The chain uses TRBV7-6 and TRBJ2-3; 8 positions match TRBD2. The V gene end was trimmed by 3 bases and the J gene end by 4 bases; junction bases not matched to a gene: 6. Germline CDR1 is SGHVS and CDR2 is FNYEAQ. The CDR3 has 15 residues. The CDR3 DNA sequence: TGTGCCAGCAGCTTGAACGGGGGGGAGGCAGATACGCAGTATTTT. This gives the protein CASSLNGGEADTQYF. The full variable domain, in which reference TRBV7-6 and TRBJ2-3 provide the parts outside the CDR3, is GAGVSQSPRYKVTKRGQDVALRCDPISGHVSLYWYRQALGQGPEFLTYFNYEAQQDKSGLPNDRFSAERPEGSISTLTIQRTEQRDSAMYRCASSLNGGEADTQYFGPGTRLTVL.

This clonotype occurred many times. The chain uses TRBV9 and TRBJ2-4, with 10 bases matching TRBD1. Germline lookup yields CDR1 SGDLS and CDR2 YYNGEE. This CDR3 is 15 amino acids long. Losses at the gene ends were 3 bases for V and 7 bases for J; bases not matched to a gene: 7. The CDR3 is CASSGGQGFANIQYF. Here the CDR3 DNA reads TGTGCCAGCAGCGGGGGACAGGGGTTTGCGAACATTCAGTACTTC.

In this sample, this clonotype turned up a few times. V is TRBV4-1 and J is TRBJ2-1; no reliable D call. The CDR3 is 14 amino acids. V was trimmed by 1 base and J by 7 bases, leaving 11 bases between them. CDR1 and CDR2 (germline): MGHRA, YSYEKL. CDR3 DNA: TGCGCCAGCAGCCAAGGCACGACTGAAAATGAGCAGTTCTTC. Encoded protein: CASSQGTTENEQFF.

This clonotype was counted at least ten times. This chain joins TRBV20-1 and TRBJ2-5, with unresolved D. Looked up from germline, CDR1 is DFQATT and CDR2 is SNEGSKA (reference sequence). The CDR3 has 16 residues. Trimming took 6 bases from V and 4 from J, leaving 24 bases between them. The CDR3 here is CSAPLPSAGMGETQYF. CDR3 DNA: TGCAGTGCCCCCCTCCCCAGCGCCGGAATGGGAGAGACCCAGTACTTC.

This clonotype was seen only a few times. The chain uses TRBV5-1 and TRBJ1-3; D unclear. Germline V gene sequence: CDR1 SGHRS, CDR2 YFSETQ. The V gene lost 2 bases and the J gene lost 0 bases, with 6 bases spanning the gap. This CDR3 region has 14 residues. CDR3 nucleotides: TGCGCCAGCAGCTTCGGAAGCTCTGGAAACACCATATATTTT. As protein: CASSFGSSGNTIYF.

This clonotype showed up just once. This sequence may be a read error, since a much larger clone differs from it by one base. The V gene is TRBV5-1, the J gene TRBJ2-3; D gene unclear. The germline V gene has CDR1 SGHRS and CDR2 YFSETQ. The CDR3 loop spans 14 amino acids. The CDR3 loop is CASSLYISTYTQYF. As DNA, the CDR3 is TGCGCCAGCAGCTTGTATATATCCACATATACGCAGTATTTT. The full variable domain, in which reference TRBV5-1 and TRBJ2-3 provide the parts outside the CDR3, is KAGVTQTPRYLIKTRGQQVTLSCSPISGHRSVSWYQQTPGQGLQFLFEYFSETQRNKGNFPGRFSGRQFSNSRSEMNVSTLELGDSALYLCASSLYISTYTQYFGPGTRLTVL.

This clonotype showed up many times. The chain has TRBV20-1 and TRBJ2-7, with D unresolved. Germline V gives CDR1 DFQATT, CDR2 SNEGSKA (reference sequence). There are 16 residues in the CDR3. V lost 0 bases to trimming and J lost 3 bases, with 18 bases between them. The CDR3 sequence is CSARDPNAIGYYEQYF. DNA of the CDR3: TGCAGTGCTAGAGATCCCAATGCGATAGGTTACTACGAGCAGTACTTC.

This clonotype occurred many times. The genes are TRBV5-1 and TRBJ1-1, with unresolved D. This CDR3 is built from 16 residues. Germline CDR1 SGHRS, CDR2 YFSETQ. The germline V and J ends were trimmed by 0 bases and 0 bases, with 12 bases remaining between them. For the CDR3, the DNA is TGCGCCAGCAGCTTGGCGACGACCCAGGTGAACACTGAAGCTTTCTTT. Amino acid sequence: CASSLATTQVNTEAFF.

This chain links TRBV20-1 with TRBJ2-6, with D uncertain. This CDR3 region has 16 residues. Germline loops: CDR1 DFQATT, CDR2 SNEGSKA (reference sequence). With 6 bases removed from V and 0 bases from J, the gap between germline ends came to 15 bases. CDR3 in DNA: TGCAGTGCGGGGTTCAAAGGCGGCTCTGGGGCCAACGTCCTGACTTTC. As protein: CSAGFKGGSGANVLTF.

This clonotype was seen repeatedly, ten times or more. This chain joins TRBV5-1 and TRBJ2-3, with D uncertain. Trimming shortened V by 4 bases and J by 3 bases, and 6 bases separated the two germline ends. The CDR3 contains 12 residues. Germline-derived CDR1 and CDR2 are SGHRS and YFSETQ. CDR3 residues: CASSPGTDTQYF. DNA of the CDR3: TGCGCCAGCAGCCCTGGAACAGATACGCAGTATTTT.

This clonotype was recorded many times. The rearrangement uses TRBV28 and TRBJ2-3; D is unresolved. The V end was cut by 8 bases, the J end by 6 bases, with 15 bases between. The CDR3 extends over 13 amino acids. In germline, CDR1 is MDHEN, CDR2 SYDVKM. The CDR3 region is CASHAVTLDTQYF. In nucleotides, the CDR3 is TGTGCCAGCCATGCGGTGACGCTGGATACGCAGTATTTT.

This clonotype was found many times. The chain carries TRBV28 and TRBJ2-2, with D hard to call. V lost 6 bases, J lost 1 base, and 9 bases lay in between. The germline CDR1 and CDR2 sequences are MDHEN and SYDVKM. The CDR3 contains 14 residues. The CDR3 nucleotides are TGTGCCAGCAGAACTCACAGGAACACCGGGGAGCTGTTTTTT. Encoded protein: CASRTHRNTGELFF.